This TCR beta chain was observed in a study of blood T cell repertoires in COVID-19. Cohort placement rested on clinical history that participants reported themselves. Recovered status applied to Cohort 3 donors who had two consecutive negative PCRs. It also applied to those with clearance or with symptom resolution. This table comes from immunoSEQ multiplex PCR, and its TCRdb copy is limited to in-frame clones, with some not included. The data show a few hundred thousand clones, 70% to 90% seen once. V was trimmed by 0 bases and J by 0 bases, leaving 6 bases between them. CDR3 length equals 14 residues. CDR1 is SGHRS, CDR2 YFSETQ, per germline.

The genes are TRBV5-1 and TRBJ1-1; D perhaps matches TRBD1 (5 bases). Sequencing used PBMCs or T cells enriched from blood (not recorded which). This TCR was recovered from a woman between 18 and 29 years old who had recovered from COVID-19. The DNA of the CDR3 is TGCGCCAGCAGCTTGGAAGGGGTGAACACTGAAGCTTTCTTT. This translates into CASSLEGVNTEAFF.